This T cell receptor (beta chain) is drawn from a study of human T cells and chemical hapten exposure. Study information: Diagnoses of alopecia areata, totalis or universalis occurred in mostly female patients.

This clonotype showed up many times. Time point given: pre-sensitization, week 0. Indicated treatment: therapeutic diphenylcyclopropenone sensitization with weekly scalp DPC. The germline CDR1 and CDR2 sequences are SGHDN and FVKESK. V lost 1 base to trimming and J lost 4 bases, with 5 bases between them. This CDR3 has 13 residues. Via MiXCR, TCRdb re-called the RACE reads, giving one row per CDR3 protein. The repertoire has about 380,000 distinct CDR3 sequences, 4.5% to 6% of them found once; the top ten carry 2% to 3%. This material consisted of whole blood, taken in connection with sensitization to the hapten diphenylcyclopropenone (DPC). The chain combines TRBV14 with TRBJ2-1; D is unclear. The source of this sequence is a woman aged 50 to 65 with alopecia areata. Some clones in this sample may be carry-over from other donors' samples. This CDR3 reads CASSQVGYNEQFF. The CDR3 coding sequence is TGTGCCAGCAGCCAAGTGGGGTACAATGAGCAGTTCTTC.